This T cell receptor (beta chain) was profiled in a study of cytomegalovirus exposure and HLA in healthy donors. Across the study: Samples from HLA-typed donors yielded around 85 million unique TCRs in an early data release. Regarding the study as a whole: Immune exposure data for these donors was limited to CMV serostatus. A later analysis linked a missense variant in DCLRE1C to the trimming of TCR beta V and J genes. Of the V segments, some could not be distinguished, including TRBV6-2 and TRBV6-3, and were excluded.

Germline V gene lookup returns CDR1 MNHEY and CDR2 SVGAGI. Trimming shortened V by 0 bases and J by 8 bases, and 13 bases separated the two germline ends. This CDR3 comprises 14 residues. Primers included in the PCR were 60 Vbeta and 13 Jbeta primers. Assay: immunoSEQ multiplex PCR; the TCRdb copy retains only in-frame clones and omits some. The ten top clones account for approximately 3.5%, within a sample of about 99,000 clones. In the case of this clone: What it recognizes is unknown.

The source is a man aged 35-49 years in good health and CMV-seronegative. The rearrangement links TRBV6-5 to TRBJ1-2, with a possible D match to TRBD1 (5 bases). Sequenced input: PBMCs. CDR3 loop: CASSYSPPRGGYTF. In DNA, the CDR3 is TGTGCCAGCAGTTACTCACCCCCAAGGGGAGGCTACACCTTC.